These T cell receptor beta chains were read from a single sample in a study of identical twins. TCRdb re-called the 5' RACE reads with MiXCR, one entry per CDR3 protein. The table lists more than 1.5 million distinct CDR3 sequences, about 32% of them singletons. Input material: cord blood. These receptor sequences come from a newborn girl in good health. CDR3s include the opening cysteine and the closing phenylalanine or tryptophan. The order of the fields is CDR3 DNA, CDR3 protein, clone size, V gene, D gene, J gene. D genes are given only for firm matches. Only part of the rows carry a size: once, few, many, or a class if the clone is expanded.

DNA: TGTGCCAGCAGCCTCTTACTAGCGGGGGGCAGGGATACGCAGTATTTT; CDR3: CASSLLLAGGRDTQYF; size: few; V: TRBV7-9; D: TRBD2; J: TRBJ2-3
DNA: TGTGCCACCAGTGCCGCCGGGACTAGCGCTTCCGTCTCCTACGAGCAGTACTTC; CDR3: CATSAAGTSASVSYEQYF; size: -; V: TRBV24-1; D: TRBD2; J: TRBJ2-7
DNA: TGTGCCAGCGTGGCGGCTAATGAAAAACTGTTTTTT; CDR3: CASVAANEKLFF; size: -; V: TRBV28; D: -; J: TRBJ1-4
DNA: TGTGCCAGCAGCCAAATAGGCGGGAGCCTCTACGAGCAGTACTTC; CDR3: CASSQIGGSLYEQYF; size: -; V: TRBV6-5; D: TRBD2; J: TRBJ2-7
DNA: TGTGCCAGCAGTTACCGACAGGGTGAGGAAAAACTGTTTTTT; CDR3: CASSYRQGEEKLFF; size: -; V: TRBV12-3/TRBV12-4; D: TRBD1; J: TRBJ1-4
DNA: TGTGCCAGCGAGGCAGGGACGAACAATGAGCAGTTCTTC; CDR3: CASEAGTNNEQFF; size: -; V: TRBV21-1; D: -; J: TRBJ2-1
DNA: TGTGCCAGCAGTTCCCCGGGACTAGCCCTAGGCAATGAGCAGTTCTTC; CDR3: CASSSPGLALGNEQFF; size: few; V: TRBV28; D: TRBD2; J: TRBJ2-1
DNA: TGTGCCAGCAGCCAAGATCGGTGGAGGGGGGGCTCCTACAATGAGCAGTTCTTC; CDR3: CASSQDRWRGGSYNEQFF; size: few; V: TRBV14; D: -; J: TRBJ2-1
DNA: TGTGCCAGCAGCTCAGCGCGGGGCCACGCCTACAATGAGCAGTTCTTC; CDR3: CASSSARGHAYNEQFF; size: -; V: TRBV11-2; D: -; J: TRBJ2-1
DNA: TGTGCCAGCAGTTTCGACAGGTCCCAGAGCTCCTATAATTCACCCCTCCACTTT; CDR3: CASSFDRSQSSYNSPLHF; size: few; V: TRBV27; D: -; J: TRBJ1-6
DNA: TGTGCCAGCAGCCAAGGTTTGGGACACAATAATTCACCCCTCCACTTT; CDR3: CASSQGLGHNNSPLHF; size: -; V: TRBV14; D: -; J: TRBJ1-6
DNA: TGTGCCAGCAGTGAACCGGGACCGGGTAGCACAGATACGCAGTATTTT; CDR3: CASSEPGPGSTDTQYF; size: -; V: TRBV25-1; D: -; J: TRBJ2-3
DNA: TGCGCCAGCAGCTTGATCGGACAATATAATTCACCCCTCCACTTT; CDR3: CASSLIGQYNSPLHF; size: -; V: TRBV5-1; D: -; J: TRBJ1-6
DNA: TGTGCCAGCAGTCCCTTCAGGGTAGATCAGCCCCAGCATTTT; CDR3: CASSPFRVDQPQHF; size: few; V: TRBV12-3/TRBV12-4; D: -; J: TRBJ1-5
DNA: TGCAGTGCCAGAACGGGGGCCGCTTTCACAGATACGCAGTATTTT; CDR3: CSARTGAAFTDTQYF; size: -; V: TRBV20-1; D: -; J: TRBJ2-3
DNA: TGTGCCAGCAGCCAAGATGGGCCGACAGGGGCGGGCTACACCTTC; CDR3: CASSQDGPTGAGYTF; size: -; V: TRBV3-1; D: TRBD1; J: TRBJ1-2
DNA: TGTGCCAGCAGCTTAGGGGTCCGGTTACAGTCCGCTAACTATGGCTACACCTTC; CDR3: CASSLGVRLQSANYGYTF; size: few; V: TRBV7-9; D: -; J: TRBJ1-2
DNA: TGTGCCAGCAGCAAAGGGGGAGACAGGTTGAACACTGAAGCTTTCTTT; CDR3: CASSKGGDRLNTEAFF; size: -; V: TRBV21-1; D: -; J: TRBJ1-1
DNA: TGTGCCGGCAGTTTTGGGAGGAGCGGTGTGCAGTTCTTC; CDR3: CAGSFGRSGVQFF; size: -; V: TRBV12-3/TRBV12-4; D: -; J: TRBJ2-1
DNA: TGTGCCAGCAGCTTATCGGGCGGGGTCGGAGATACGCAGTATTTT; CDR3: CASSLSGGVGDTQYF; size: -; V: TRBV7-7; D: -; J: TRBJ2-3
DNA: TGCAGTGCCGAAGCCCGACAGGCTACCGGGATTATGAACACCATATATTTT; CDR3: CSAEARQATGIMNTIYF; size: -; V: TRBV20-1; D: -; J: TRBJ1-3
DNA: TGTGCCAGCAGTGAATTTCGGGGTCTAAACACTGAAGCTTTCTTT; CDR3: CASSEFRGLNTEAFF; size: few; V: TRBV2; D: -; J: TRBJ1-1
DNA: TGTGCCAGCAGTCCATCGCCACGGGGGTTCCAAGAGACCCAGTACTTC; CDR3: CASSPSPRGFQETQYF; size: few; V: TRBV28; D: -; J: TRBJ2-5
DNA: TGTGCCAGCAGTGACTCGGCTAGCGGGAGCCCGGGCAATGAGCAGTTCTTC; CDR3: CASSDSASGSPGNEQFF; size: -; V: TRBV6-4; D: TRBD2; J: TRBJ2-1
DNA: TGCAGTGCTAGTTGGGGGACACTACTCTCTGGAAACACCATATATTTT; CDR3: CSASWGTLLSGNTIYF; size: once; V: TRBV20-1; D: -; J: TRBJ1-3
DNA: TGTGCCAGCAGTTTTGCGGGGGGGTTCGAAAAACTGTTTTTT; CDR3: CASSFAGGFEKLFF; size: -; V: TRBV4-2; D: -; J: TRBJ1-4
DNA: TGTGCCAGCAGTTCCCCCCCCTACGAGCAGTACTTC; CDR3: CASSSPPYEQYF; size: many; V: TRBV12-3/TRBV12-4; D: -; J: TRBJ2-7
DNA: TGTGCCAGCAGTTTAATCCGACAAGCAACTAATGAAAAACTGTTTTTT; CDR3: CASSLIRQATNEKLFF; size: few; V: TRBV27; D: -; J: TRBJ1-4
DNA: TGTGCCAGCAGCTTAGTGCAGGGGGTGAATGAGCAGTACTTC; CDR3: CASSLVQGVNEQYF; size: -; V: TRBV11-2; D: TRBD1; J: TRBJ2-5
DNA: TGTGCCATCAGTGAAAAGGGGTTGTACACTGAAGCTTTCTTT; CDR3: CAISEKGLYTEAFF; size: -; V: TRBV10-3; D: -; J: TRBJ1-1
DNA: TGTGCCAGCAGCCGTATATCTGATGGGAGCTATGAGCAGTTCTTC; CDR3: CASSRISDGSYEQFF; size: -; V: TRBV3-1; D: -; J: TRBJ2-1
DNA: TGTGCCAGCAGTTTAATTTCGGGGACAGGGGGTGGTAATGAAAAACTGTTTTTT; CDR3: CASSLISGTGGGNEKLFF; size: few; V: TRBV12-3/TRBV12-4; D: TRBD1; J: TRBJ1-4
DNA: TGTGCCAGCGGTTTCAGGCCTAGCGGGGGCCTCTCCTACGAGCAGTACTTC; CDR3: CASGFRPSGGLSYEQYF; size: -; V: TRBV12-3/TRBV12-4; D: TRBD2; J: TRBJ2-7
DNA: TGTGCCAGCAGTGAATCGGGAGGAGGGAGCTCGGACCAAGAGACCCAGTACTTC; CDR3: CASSESGGGSSDQETQYF; size: -; V: TRBV25-1; D: TRBD2; J: TRBJ2-5
DNA: TGCGCCAGCAGCCCTAGGACAGCCTTTAATTCACCCCTCCACTTT; CDR3: CASSPRTAFNSPLHF; size: -; V: TRBV5-1; D: -; J: TRBJ1-6
DNA: TGTGCCAGCAGCTTACTAGCGGGGGGGATAACATCCGGGGAGCTGTTTTTT; CDR3: CASSLLAGGITSGELFF; size: -; V: TRBV7-2; D: TRBD2; J: TRBJ2-2
DNA: TGTGCCAGCAGCTCCTTTACGCGGTACAGGGCTAGCACAGATACGCAGTATTTT; CDR3: CASSSFTRYRASTDTQYF; size: -; V: TRBV12-3/TRBV12-4; D: -; J: TRBJ2-3
DNA: TGTGCCAGCAGCCAATGGACTAGCGGTTACGAGCAGTACTTC; CDR3: CASSQWTSGYEQYF; size: few; V: TRBV4-2; D: TRBD2; J: TRBJ2-7
DNA: TGTGCCAGCAGCCCCAGCGGGGGGCGATACAATGAGCAGTACTTC; CDR3: CASSPSGGRYNEQYF; size: -; V: TRBV6-1; D: TRBD2; J: TRBJ2-7
DNA: TGTGCCAGCAGTCCGTCCAGGACTAGCTCCTACAATGAGCAGTACTTC; CDR3: CASSPSRTSSYNEQYF; size: -; V: TRBV12-3/TRBV12-4; D: TRBD2; J: TRBJ2-7
DNA: TGTGCCAGCAGCTTAGCAGGCCGGGAATCTGGCTACACCTTC; CDR3: CASSLAGRESGYTF; size: -; V: TRBV11-2; D: -; J: TRBJ1-2
DNA: TGCAGTGCTAGAGGATTGTTTGGCGGGAGTAAGAGGGAGCAGTACTTC; CDR3: CSARGLFGGSKREQYF; size: -; V: TRBV20-1; D: TRBD2; J: TRBJ2-7